This paragraph covers one TCR beta chain sequence. Clones were sequenced by immunoSEQ multiplex PCR, and TCRdb holds only the in-frame ones, with some missing. The table has about 92,000 clones, about 83% seen once. Time point specified: baseline, week 1 (first vaccination visit). Indicated treatment: pre-vaccination baseline after standard-of-care therapy. This entry comes from a study of a mutant IDH1 vaccine in newly diagnosed glioma. The wider study: Averaging about 37 years of age, treated patients were roughly 60% male and 37.5% female.

The CDR3 runs to 15 residues. V was clipped by 4 bases and J by 2 bases, with 14 bases between them. Germline loops: CDR1 LNHDA, CDR2 SQIVND (reference sequence). V and J are TRBV19 and TRBJ1-2; D is possibly TRBD1 (5 bases). Material: PBMCs, obtained from a glioma patient treated with radiotherapy, temozolomide or both. This receptor was taken from a woman aged 45-65 years with glioma. The CDR3 bases are TGTGCCAGTAGTACGCGCCAAGGGGCCAACTATGGCTACACCTTC. Translated: CASSTRQGANYGYTF. The complete variable domain, with remaining parts taken from reference TRBV19 and TRBJ1-2, reads DGGITQSPKYLFRKEGQNVTLSCEQNLNHDAMYWYRQDPGQGLRLIYYSQIVNDFQKGDIAEGYSVSREKKESFPLTVTSAQKNPTAFYLCASSTRQGANYGYTFGSGTRLTVV.